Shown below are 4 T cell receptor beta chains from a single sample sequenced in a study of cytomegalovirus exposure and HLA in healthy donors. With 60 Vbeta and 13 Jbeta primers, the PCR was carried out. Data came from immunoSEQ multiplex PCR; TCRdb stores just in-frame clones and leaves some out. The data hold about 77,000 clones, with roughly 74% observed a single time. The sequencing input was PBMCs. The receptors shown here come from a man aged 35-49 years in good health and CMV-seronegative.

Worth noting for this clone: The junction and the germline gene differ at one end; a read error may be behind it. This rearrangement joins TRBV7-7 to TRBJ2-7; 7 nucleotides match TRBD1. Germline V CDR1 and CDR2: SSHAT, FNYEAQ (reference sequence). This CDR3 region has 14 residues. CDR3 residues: CASSPETGAYEQYF. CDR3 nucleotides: TGTGCTAGCAGCCCGGAAACAGGGGCCTACGAGCAGTACTTC.

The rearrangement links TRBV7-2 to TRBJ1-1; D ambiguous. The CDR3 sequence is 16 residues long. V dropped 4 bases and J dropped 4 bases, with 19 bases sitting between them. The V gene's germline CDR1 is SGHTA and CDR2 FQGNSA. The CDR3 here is CASSSRSTTGLTEAFF. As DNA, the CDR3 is TGTGCCAGCAGCTCACGAAGTACGACTGGACTCACTGAAGCTTTCTTT. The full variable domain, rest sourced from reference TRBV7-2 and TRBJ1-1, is GAGVSQSPSNKVTEKGKDVELRCDPISGHTALYWYRQSLGQGLEFLIYFQGNSAPDKSGLPSDRFSAERTGGSVSTLTIQRTQQEDSAVYLCASSSRSTTGLTEAFFGQGTRLTVV.

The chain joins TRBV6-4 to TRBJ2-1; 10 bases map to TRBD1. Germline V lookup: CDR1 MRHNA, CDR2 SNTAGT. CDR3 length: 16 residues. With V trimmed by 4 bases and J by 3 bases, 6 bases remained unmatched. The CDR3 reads CASSGRDRGYYNEQFF. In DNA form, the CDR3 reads TGTGCCAGCAGTGGAAGGGACAGGGGATACTACAATGAGCAGTTCTTC.

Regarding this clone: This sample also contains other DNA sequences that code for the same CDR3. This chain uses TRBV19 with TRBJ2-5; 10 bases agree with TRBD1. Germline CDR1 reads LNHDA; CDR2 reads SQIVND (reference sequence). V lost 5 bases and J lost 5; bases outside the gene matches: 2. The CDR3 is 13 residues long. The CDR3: CASSGTGVETQYF. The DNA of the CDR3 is TGTGCCAGTAGTGGGACAGGGGTTGAGACCCAGTACTTC.